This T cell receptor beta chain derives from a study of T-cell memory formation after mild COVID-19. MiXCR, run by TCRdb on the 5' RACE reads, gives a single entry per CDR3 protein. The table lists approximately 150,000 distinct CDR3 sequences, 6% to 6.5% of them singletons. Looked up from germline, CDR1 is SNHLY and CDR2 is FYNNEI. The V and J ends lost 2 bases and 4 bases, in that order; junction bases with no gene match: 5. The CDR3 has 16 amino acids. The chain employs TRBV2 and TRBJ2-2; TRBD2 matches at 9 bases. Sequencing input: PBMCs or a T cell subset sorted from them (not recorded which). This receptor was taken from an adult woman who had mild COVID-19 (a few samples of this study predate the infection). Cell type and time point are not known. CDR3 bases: TGTGCCAGCAGTGAACAGCGGGGGGCGGGCACCGGGGAGCTGTTTTTT. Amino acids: CASSEQRGAGTGELFF.